This is a list of T cell receptor beta chains from one sample in a study of T cell responses to AZD1222 COVID-19 vaccine. Profiled with immunoSEQ multiplex PCR; TCRdb holds only in-frame clones, not every one. The table lists some 150,000 clones, less than 95% of them singletons, with roughly 1.3% in the top ten. The material was peripheral blood, obtained on day 0 of AZD1222 vaccination. Source of these receptors: an adult in good health. CDR3s include the opening cysteine and the closing phenylalanine or tryptophan. The D gene is left open where the match is weak.

d_call	v_call	j_call	cdr3_nt	cdr3_aa
TRBD1	TRBV7-3	TRBJ2-3	TGTGCCAGCAGCCTAAGGGACAGTAGCACAGATACGCAGTATTTT	CASSLRDSSTDTQYF
TRBD1	TRBV5-1	TRBJ1-2	TGCGCCAGCAGCTTGCAGGGGGCCAGTGGCTACACCTTC	CASSLQGASGYTF
-	TRBV13	TRBJ1-1	TGTGCCAGCAGCTTCGGGAGCAGGAACACTGAAGCTTTCTTT	CASSFGSRNTEAFF
-	TRBV3-1/TRBV3-2	TRBJ2-3	TGTGCCAGCAGCCAAGTCGTCTATACGCAGTATTTT	CASSQVVYTQYF
-	TRBV4-2	TRBJ1-2	TGTGCCAGCAGCCAAGAACAGACCCCCAACTATGGCTACACCTTC	CASSQEQTPNYGYTF
-	TRBV3-1/TRBV3-2	TRBJ1-3	TGTGCCAGCAGCCCTACTTCGGGGGCTGGAAACACCATATATTTT	CASSPTSGAGNTIYF
-	TRBV5-1	TRBJ1-1	TGCGCCAGCAGTAGAACGGGAGATCCTAACACTGAAGCTTTCTTT	CASSRTGDPNTEAFF
-	TRBV7-2	TRBJ1-5	TGTGCCAGCAGCTCGAATTCAGGTCAGCCCCAGCATTTT	CASSSNSGQPQHF
-	TRBV7-9	TRBJ2-1	TGTGCCAGCAGCGAGGTGCCATCGAGAGGCAATGAGCAGTTCTTC	CASSEVPSRGNEQFF
-	TRBV10-3	TRBJ1-1	TGTGCCATCAGTGAGTCGAGTACGCGACAGCGGAGCACTGAAGCTTTCTTT	CAISESSTRQRSTEAFF
TRBD1	TRBV19	TRBJ1-4	TGTGCCAGTGGAGATTCTTGGGGGACAGGGTTGGTGTTTTTT	CASGDSWGTGLVFF
-	TRBV5-1	TRBJ1-2	TGCGCCAGCAGCTTCGCAGGTGAAGGCTACACCTTC	CASSFAGEGYTF
-	TRBV7-2	TRBJ2-1	TGTGCCAGCAGCTCCGTGGGGGTGTCGGGAAATGAGCAGTTCTTC	CASSSVGVSGNEQFF
-	TRBV3-1/TRBV3-2	TRBJ2-1	TGTGCCAGCAGCCCAGCCACGGGAGAGTACAATGAGCAGTTCTTC	CASSPATGEYNEQFF
-	TRBV10-3	TRBJ2-1	TGTGCCATCGGCGCCGGGCCCCCGCGGGGCAATGAGCAGTTCTTC	CAIGAGPPRGNEQFF
-	TRBV6-5	TRBJ2-6	TGTGCCAGCCGTAGGGGATCTGGGGCCAACGTCCTGACTTTC	CASRRGSGANVLTF
-	TRBV14	TRBJ1-1	TGTGCCAGCAGCCAAGAGGTCCAGGTCACTGAAGCTTTCTTT	CASSQEVQVTEAFF
TRBD2	TRBV4-2	TRBJ2-1	TGTGCCAGCAGCCCGGGACTAGCGGGAGGGTCCTACTACAATGAGCAGTTCTTC	CASSPGLAGGSYYNEQFF
TRBD2	TRBV28	TRBJ2-3	TGTGCCAGCAGTTCCCCAGGAGCGGGGGCCGATAGGGATACGCAGTATTTT	CASSSPGAGADRDTQYF
-	TRBV5-1	TRBJ1-1	TGCGCCAGCGCGACAGGTTTGAACACTGAAGCTTTCTTT	CASATGLNTEAFF